This T cell receptor beta chain was captured by sequencing in a study of cytomegalovirus exposure and HLA in healthy donors. Study-level findings and limits: Presence/absence comparisons presumed near-even sequencing depth among donors. In a later analysis, specific HLA alleles were associated with 15,000 to 20,000 TCR beta sequences at a 0.05 false discovery rate.

Of note for this clone: The target antigen is unknown.

PCR involved 60 Vbeta and 13 Jbeta primers. Clones were read by immunoSEQ multiplex PCR, and TCRdb kept only the in-frame ones, dropping some. The repertoire holds more than 90,000 clones, with almost 70% as singletons. This CDR3 spans 15 amino acids. Germline V CDR1 and CDR2: SQVTM, ANQGSEA. V was shortened by 6 bases and J by 0 bases, with 15 bases between the two germline ends. Sequencing input: PBMCs. The sequence came from a man aged 30 to 45 in good health and CMV-seropositive. The chain employs TRBV29-1 and TRBJ2-1; D perhaps matches TRBD2 (6 bases). CDR3 residues: CSVGGGEPSYNEQFF. CDR3 in DNA: TGCAGCGTCGGGGGAGGAGAACCCTCCTACAATGAGCAGTTCTTC.